This T cell receptor (beta chain) emerged from a study of OX40 agonist ivuxolimab in advanced cancers. This table comes from immunoSEQ multiplex PCR, and its TCRdb copy is limited to in-frame clones, with some not included. The profile shows 35,000 to 55,000 clones, under 90% of them singletons. This TCR derives from an adult with an advanced solid tumor such as melanoma, head and neck, liver or kidney cancer. This material consisted of CD4+ or CD8+ T cells sorted from blood, taken in a trial of the OX40 agonist ivuxolimab.

The CDR3 DNA reads TGCGCCAGCAGCCACGACCCTAGCGGGAGCTACAATGAGCAGTTCTTC. It codes for CASSHDPSGSYNEQFF. The V gene is TRBV4-1, the J gene TRBJ2-1, with 10 bases matching TRBD2. The germline V gene has CDR1 MGHRA and CDR2 YSYEKL. The V and J ends lost 3 bases and 3 bases, in that order; junction bases with no gene match: 5. This CDR3 comprises 16 residues.